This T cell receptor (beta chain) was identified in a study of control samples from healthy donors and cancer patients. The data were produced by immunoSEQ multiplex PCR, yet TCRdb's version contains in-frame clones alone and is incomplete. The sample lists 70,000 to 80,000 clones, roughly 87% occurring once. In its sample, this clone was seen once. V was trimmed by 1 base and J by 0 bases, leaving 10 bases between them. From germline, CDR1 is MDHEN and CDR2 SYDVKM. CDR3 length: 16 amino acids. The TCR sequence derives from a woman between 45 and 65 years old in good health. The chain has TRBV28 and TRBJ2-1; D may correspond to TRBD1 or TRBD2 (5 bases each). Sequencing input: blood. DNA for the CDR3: TGTGCCAGCAGTTTATCGGGGCGGAGCTCCTACAATGAGCAGTTCTTC. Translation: CASSLSGRSSYNEQFF.